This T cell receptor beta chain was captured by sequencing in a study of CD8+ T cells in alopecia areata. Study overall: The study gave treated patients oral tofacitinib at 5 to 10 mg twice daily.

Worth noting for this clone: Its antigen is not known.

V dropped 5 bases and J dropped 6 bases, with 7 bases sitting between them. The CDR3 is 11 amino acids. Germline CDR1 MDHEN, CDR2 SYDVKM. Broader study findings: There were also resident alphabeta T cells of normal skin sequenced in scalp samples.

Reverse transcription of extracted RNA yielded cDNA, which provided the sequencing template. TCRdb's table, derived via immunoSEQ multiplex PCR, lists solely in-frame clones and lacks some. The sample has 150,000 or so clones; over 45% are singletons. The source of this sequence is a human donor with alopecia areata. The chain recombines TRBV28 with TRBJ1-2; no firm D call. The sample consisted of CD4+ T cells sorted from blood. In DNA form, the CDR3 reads TGTGCCAGCAGTCGCTACGATGGCTACACCTTC. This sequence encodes CASSRYDGYTF.